These T cell receptor beta chains were read from a single sample in a study of T cells in tuberculosis. Profiled with immunoSEQ multiplex PCR; TCRdb holds only in-frame clones, not every one. Among about 25,000 clones listed, over 95% were seen once. The sample taken for sequencing was PBMCs. These receptors all stem from a donor under 30 with latent tuberculosis or without tuberculosis infection. CDR3s include the opening cysteine and the closing phenylalanine or tryptophan. Each record gives: clone size, D gene, J gene, V gene, CDR3 protein, CDR3 DNA. The D gene is left open where the match is weak. Clone size is not always given. Where it is, it says once, few, many or a class for expanded clones.

. | TRBD1 | TRBJ2-7 | TRBV5-8 | CASTLWGTVTYEQYF | TGTGCCAGCACCCTTTGGGGGACAGTGACCTACGAGCAGTACTTC
once | . | TRBJ1-3 | TRBV5-1 | CASSGQGLGNTIYF | TGCGCCAGCAGCGGGCAGGGACTTGGAAACACCATATATTTT
few | . | TRBJ2-3 | TRBV29-1 | CSVLPLRTEQTDTQYF | TGCAGCGTATTACCGTTGCGGACAGAACAAACAGATACGCAGTATTTT
. | . | TRBJ2-3 | TRBV5-1 | CASSNYTDTQYF | TGCGCCAGCAGCAATTACACAGATACGCAGTATTTT
. | TRBD1 | TRBJ1-5 | TRBV28 | CASSLRDRVNQPQHF | TGTGCCAGCAGTTTAAGGGACAGGGTGAATCAGCCCCAGCATTTT
. | TRBD1 | TRBJ1-1 | TRBV19 | CASCGQGYMNTEAFF | TGTGCCAGTTGTGGACAGGGATATATGAACACTGAAGCTTTCTTT
. | . | TRBJ1-2 | TRBV30 | CAFLLDRNYGYTF | TGTGCCTTCCTTCTAGACAGAAACTATGGCTACACCTTC
. | TRBD1 | TRBJ1-1 | TRBV14 | CASSQIQGTNTEAFF | TGTGCCAGCAGCCAAATACAGGGGACGAACACTGAAGCTTTCTTT
. | TRBD1 | TRBJ2-1 | TRBV14 | CASSRQGAGNEQFF | TGTGCCAGCAGCCGCCAGGGGGCGGGGAATGAGCAGTTCTTC
. | TRBD1 | TRBJ1-6 | TRBV10-3 | CAIKTTGGKDSPLHF | TGTGCCATCAAGACGACAGGGGGCAAAGATTCACCCCTCCACTTT
few | TRBD1 | TRBJ1-6 | TRBV14 | CASSQGVWDRANSPLHF | TGTGCCAGCAGCCAAGGGGTCTGGGACAGGGCTAATTCACCCCTCCACTTT
. | TRBD2 | TRBJ2-1 | TRBV4-1 | CASSDSGGGNNEQFF | TGCGCCAGCAGCGATAGCGGGGGCGGAAACAATGAGCAGTTCTTC
. | . | TRBJ1-2 | TRBV7-3 | CASSLGRGTGYTF | TGTGCCAGCAGCTTAGGAAGGGGAACTGGCTACACCTTC
. | TRBD1 | TRBJ1-2 | TRBV19 | CASRQTLTGDGYTF | TGTGCCAGTCGCCAAACCCTGACAGGGGATGGCTACACCTTC
. | TRBD1 | TRBJ1-5 | TRBV2 | CASRQGYQPQHF | TGTGCCAGCAGACAGGGGTATCAGCCCCAGCATTTT
. | TRBD1 | TRBJ2-7 | TRBV12-5 | CASGWGSQGNEQYF | TGTGCTAGTGGTTGGGGGTCACAGGGGAACGAGCAGTACTTC
once | TRBD2 | TRBJ2-1 | TRBV2 | CASTRGGSFNEQFF | TGTGCCAGCACACGGGGGGGCTCCTTCAATGAGCAGTTCTTC
few | . | TRBJ1-1 | TRBV5-8 | CASSLTTENTEAFF | TGTGCCAGCAGCTTGACGACAGAGAACACTGAAGCTTTCTTT
. | TRBD2 | TRBJ2-4 | TRBV27 | CASSLGSVMKWGKGRDIQYF | TGTGCCAGCAGTTTAGGATCGGTGATGAAGTGGGGAAAAGGGAGGGACATTCAGTACTTC
. | . | TRBJ2-2 | TRBV2 | CASTNQGGGELFF | TGTGCCAGCACTAATCAGGGGGGCGGGGAGCTGTTTTTT
. | . | TRBJ2-1 | TRBV29-1 | CSVEGVRSSYNEQFF | TGCAGCGTTGAAGGCGTACGGAGCTCCTACAATGAGCAGTTCTTC
once | . | TRBJ2-3 | TRBV4-1 | CASSHLGGGGDTQYF | TGCGCCAGCAGCCACCTCGGGGGTGGTGGAGATACGCAGTATTTT
. | TRBD2 | TRBJ2-3 | TRBV15 | CATSRQRGGSTDTQYF | TGTGCCACCAGCAGGCAGCGGGGGGGCTCGACAGATACGCAGTATTTT
. | TRBD1 | TRBJ2-7 | TRBV18 | CASSPPGQGNYEQYF | TGTGCCAGCTCACCTCCGGGACAGGGGAACTACGAGCAGTACTTC
. | . | TRBJ1-5 | TRBV7-8 | CASSLWAGGNQPQHF | TGTGCCAGCAGCTTATGGGCAGGGGGCAATCAGCCCCAGCATTTT
. | . | TRBJ2-5 | TRBV30 | CAWNGQVQETQYF | TGTGCCTGGAATGGGCAGGTCCAAGAGACCCAGTACTTC
. | . | TRBJ1-1 | TRBV25-1 | CASSTPEASEDLEAFF | TGTGCCAGCAGTACCCCCGAGGCCTCGGAGGATCTTGAAGCTTTCTTT
. | . | TRBJ1-1 | TRBV14 | CASSHPGLTEAFF | TGTGCCAGCAGCCACCCAGGGCTCACTGAAGCTTTCTTT
. | TRBD1 | TRBJ1-1 | TRBV19 | CASSDPRTGNTEAFF | TGTGCCAGTAGCGACCCCCGGACAGGGAACACTGAAGCTTTCTTT
. | . | TRBJ1-1 | TRBV5-6 | CASSPRGWRVNTEAFF | TGTGCCAGCAGCCCCCGGGGCTGGAGGGTGAACACTGAAGCTTTCTTT
. | TRBD1 | TRBJ2-7 | TRBV28 | CASSLGDRAYEQYF | TGTGCCAGCAGTTTAGGGGACAGGGCGTACGAGCAGTACTTC
. | . | TRBJ1-5 | TRBV27 | CASRAGGAGGRNQPQHF | TGTGCCTCCCGCGCGGGGGGCGCGGGGGGTCGCAATCAGCCCCAGCATTTT
. | . | TRBJ1-1 | TRBV29-1 | CSVSSLNTEAFF | TGCAGCGTTTCAAGCTTGAACACTGAAGCTTTCTTT
once | TRBD2 | TRBJ2-3 | TRBV9 | CASTRLAGGPLNTQYF | TGTGCCAGCACTAGACTAGCGGGGGGGCCTTTAAATACGCAGTATTTT
. | . | TRBJ1-4 | TRBV12-2 | CASRLFADRASNEKLFF | TGTGCAAGTCGCTTATTCGCCGACAGGGCCTCGAATGAAAAACTGTTTTTT
. | . | TRBJ1-1 | TRBV5-8 | CASSPDSEAFF | TGTGCCAGCAGCCCGGACAGCGAAGCTTTCTTT
once | TRBD1 | TRBJ1-5 | TRBV5-5 | CASSPIRDSLLMPQHF | TGTGCCAGCAGTCCTATCCGGGACAGTCTTCTAATGCCCCAGCATTTT
. | . | TRBJ2-3 | TRBV7-8 | CASSLLEPRTQYF | TGTGCCAGCAGCTTATTGGAGCCTCGTACGCAGTATTTT
. | TRBD1 | TRBJ1-4 | TRBV2 | CASSEGYQGGRNEKLFF | TGTGCCAGCAGTGAAGGGTACCAGGGGGGCCGTAATGAAAAACTGTTTTTT
. | . | TRBJ1-2 | TRBV30 | CAWSPLGGYSNYGYTF | TGTGCCTGGAGTCCCTTAGGGGGATACTCTAACTATGGCTACACCTTC
. | . | TRBJ1-1 | TRBV4-1 | CASSQDSGEGDEAFF | TGCGCCAGCAGCCAAGATTCTGGGGAGGGAGATGAAGCTTTCTTT
few | TRBD1 | TRBJ1-1 | TRBV9 | CASSVDRGTEAFF | TGTGCCAGCAGCGTAGACAGGGGCACTGAAGCTTTCTTT
. | . | TRBJ1-5 | TRBV28 | CAGRKGGGLQPQHF | TGTGCCGGCAGAAAGGGGGGAGGGCTCCAGCCCCAGCATTTT
once | . | TRBJ2-4 | TRBV27 | CASSSGIAKNIQYF | TGTGCCAGCAGTTCGGGTATAGCCAAAAACATTCAGTACTTC
. | . | TRBJ1-4 | TRBV15 | CATSSGTGWRGGEKLFF | TGTGCCACCAGCAGTGGTACAGGATGGAGAGGGGGTGAAAAACTGTTTTTT
once | . | TRBJ2-3 | TRBV29-1 | CSVEGPGTLADTQYF | TGCAGCGTTGAAGGGCCAGGGACTCTCGCAGATACGCAGTATTTT
. | . | TRBJ2-1 | TRBV10-1 | CASSESNRIHEQFF | TGCGCCAGCAGTGAGTCGAACAGGATCCATGAGCAGTTCTTC
. | TRBD1 | TRBJ1-2 | TRBV5-6 | CASSFQGGFLTF | TGTGCCAGCAGCTTTCAAGGGGGCTTCCTTACCTTC
. | . | TRBJ2-5 | TRBV19 | CASSPGSLGETQYF | TGTGCCAGTAGTCCCGGGAGCCTGGGGGAGACCCAGTACTTC
. | . | TRBJ1-2 | TRBV19 | CASSTLAGSAGYTF | TGTGCCAGTAGTACCTTGGCAGGTTCCGCTGGCTACACCTTC
. | . | TRBJ1-1 | TRBV7-8 | CASMGGPNTEAFF | TGTGCCAGCATGGGGGGGCCTAACACTGAAGCTTTCTTT
. | TRBD1 | TRBJ1-5 | TRBV27 | CASSSLPQGSQHF | TGTGCCAGCAGCTCCCTTCCACAGGGGTCCCAGCATTTT